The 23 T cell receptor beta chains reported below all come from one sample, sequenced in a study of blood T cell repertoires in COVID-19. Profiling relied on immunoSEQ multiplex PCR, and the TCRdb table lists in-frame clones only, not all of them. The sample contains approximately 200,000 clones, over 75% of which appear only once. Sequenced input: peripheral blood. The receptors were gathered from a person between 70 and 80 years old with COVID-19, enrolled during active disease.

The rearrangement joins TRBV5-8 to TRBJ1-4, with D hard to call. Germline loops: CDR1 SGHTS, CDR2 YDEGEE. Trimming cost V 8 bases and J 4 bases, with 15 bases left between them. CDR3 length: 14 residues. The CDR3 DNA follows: TGTGCCAGTGGCCTATGGGGAGTTAATGAAAAACTGTTTTTT. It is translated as CASGLWGVNEKLFF.

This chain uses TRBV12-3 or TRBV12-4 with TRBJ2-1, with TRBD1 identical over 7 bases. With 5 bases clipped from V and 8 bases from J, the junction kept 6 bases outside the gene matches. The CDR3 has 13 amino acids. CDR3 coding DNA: TGTGCCAGCAGTATGACAGGGAAAGATGAGCAGTTCTTC. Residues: CASSMTGKDEQFF.

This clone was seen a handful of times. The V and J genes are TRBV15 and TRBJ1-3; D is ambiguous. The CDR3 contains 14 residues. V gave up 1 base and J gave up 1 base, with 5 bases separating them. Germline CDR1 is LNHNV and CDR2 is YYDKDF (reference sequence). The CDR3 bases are TGTGCCACCAGCAGAGGCGGATCTGGAAACACCATATATTTT. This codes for CATSRGGSGNTIYF.

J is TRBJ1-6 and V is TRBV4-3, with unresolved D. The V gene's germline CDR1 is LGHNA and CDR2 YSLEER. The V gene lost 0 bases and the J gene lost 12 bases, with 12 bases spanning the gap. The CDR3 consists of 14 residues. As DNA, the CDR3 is TGCGCCAGCAGCCAAGATGTAGAGTTTAGACCCCTCCACTTT. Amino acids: CASSQDVEFRPLHF.

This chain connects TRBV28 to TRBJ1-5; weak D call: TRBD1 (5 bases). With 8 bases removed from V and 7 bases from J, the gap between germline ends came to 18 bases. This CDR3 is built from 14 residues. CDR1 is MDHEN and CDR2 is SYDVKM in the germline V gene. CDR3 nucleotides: TGTGCCAGCGATCCCGGGGGGGTTTACCAGCCCCAGCATTTT. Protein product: CASDPGGVYQPQHF. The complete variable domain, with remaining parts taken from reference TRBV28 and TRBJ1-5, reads DVKVTQSSRYLVKRTGEKVFLECVQDMDHENMFWYRQDPGLGLRLIYFSYDVKMKEKGDIPEGYSVSREKKERFSLILESASTNQTSMYLCASDPGGVYQPQHFGDGTRLSIL.

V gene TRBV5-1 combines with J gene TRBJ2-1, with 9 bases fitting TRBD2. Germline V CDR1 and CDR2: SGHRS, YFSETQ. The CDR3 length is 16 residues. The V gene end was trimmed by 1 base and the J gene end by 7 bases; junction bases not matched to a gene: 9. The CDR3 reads CASSLQGLAGNNEQFF. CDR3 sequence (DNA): TGCGCCAGCAGCTTGCAGGGGCTAGCGGGGAATAATGAGCAGTTCTTC.

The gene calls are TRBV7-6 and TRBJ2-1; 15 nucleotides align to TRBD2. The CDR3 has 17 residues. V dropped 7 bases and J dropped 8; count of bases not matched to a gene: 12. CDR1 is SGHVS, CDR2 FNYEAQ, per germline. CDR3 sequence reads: CASTPLRTSGGVDEQFF. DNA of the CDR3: TGTGCCAGCACCCCCCTTAGGACTAGCGGGGGGGTCGATGAGCAGTTCTTC.

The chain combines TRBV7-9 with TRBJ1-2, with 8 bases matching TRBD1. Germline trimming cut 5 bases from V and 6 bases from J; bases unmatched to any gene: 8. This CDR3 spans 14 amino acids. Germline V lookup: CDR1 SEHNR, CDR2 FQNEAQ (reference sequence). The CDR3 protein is CASSLSRTGHGYTF. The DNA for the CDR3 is TGTGCCAGCAGCCTGTCTAGGACAGGGCATGGCTACACCTTC.

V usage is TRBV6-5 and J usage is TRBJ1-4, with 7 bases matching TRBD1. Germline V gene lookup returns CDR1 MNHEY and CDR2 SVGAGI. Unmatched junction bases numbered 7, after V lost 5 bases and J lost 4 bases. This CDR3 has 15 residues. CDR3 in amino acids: CASSPTGAFNEKLFF. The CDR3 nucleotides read TGTGCCAGCAGTCCTACAGGGGCCTTTAATGAAAAACTGTTTTTT.

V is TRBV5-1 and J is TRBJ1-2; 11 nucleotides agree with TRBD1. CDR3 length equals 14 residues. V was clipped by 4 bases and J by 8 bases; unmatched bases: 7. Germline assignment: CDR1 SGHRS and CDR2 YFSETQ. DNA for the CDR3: TGCGCCAGCAGCCCCGGACAGGGGGCGAACGGCTACACCTTC. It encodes CASSPGQGANGYTF.

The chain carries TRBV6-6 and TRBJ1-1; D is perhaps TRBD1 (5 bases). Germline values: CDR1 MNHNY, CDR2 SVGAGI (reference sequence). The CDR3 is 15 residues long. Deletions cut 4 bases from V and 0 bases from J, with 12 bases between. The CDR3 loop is CASSSWDFLNTEAFF. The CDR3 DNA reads TGTGCCAGCAGTTCGTGGGACTTCCTGAACACTGAAGCTTTCTTT.

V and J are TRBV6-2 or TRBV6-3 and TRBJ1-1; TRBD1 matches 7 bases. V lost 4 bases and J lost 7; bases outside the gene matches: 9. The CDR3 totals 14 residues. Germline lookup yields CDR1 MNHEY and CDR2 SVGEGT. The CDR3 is CASSLDRVVGEAFF. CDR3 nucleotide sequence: TGTGCCAGCAGTTTAGACAGGGTGGTTGGTGAAGCTTTCTTT.

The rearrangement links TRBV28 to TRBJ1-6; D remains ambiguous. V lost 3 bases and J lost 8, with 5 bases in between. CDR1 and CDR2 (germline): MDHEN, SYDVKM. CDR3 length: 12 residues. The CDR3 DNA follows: TGTGCCAGCAGTTTCGGTGATTCACCCCTCCACTTT. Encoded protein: CASSFGDSPLHF.

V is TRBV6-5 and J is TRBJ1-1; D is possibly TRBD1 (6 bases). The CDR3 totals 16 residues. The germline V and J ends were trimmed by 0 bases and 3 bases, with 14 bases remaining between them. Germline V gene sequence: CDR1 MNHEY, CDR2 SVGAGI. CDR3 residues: CASSYSTGGWDTEAFF. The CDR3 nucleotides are TGTGCCAGCAGTTACTCTACGGGGGGCTGGGACACTGAAGCTTTCTTT.

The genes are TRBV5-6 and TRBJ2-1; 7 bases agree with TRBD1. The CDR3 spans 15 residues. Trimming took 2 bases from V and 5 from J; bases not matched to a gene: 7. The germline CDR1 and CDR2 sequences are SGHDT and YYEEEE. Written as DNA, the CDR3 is TGTGCCAGCAGCTTTGGGGACAGCCCAAACAATGAGCAGTTCTTC. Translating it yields CASSFGDSPNNEQFF.

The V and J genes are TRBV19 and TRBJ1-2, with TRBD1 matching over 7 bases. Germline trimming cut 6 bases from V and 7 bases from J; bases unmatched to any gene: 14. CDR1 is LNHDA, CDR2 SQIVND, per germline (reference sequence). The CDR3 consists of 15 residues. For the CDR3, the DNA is TGTGCCAGTAGACCGACAGGGTCCGTTTCCTCTGGCTACACCTTC. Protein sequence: CASRPTGSVSSGYTF.

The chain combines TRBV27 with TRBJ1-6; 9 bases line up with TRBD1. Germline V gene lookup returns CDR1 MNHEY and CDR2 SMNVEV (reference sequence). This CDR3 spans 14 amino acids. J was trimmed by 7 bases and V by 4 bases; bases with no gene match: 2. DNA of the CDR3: TGTGCCAGCAGTTGGGACAGGGCCAATTCACCCCTCCACTTT. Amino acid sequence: CASSWDRANSPLHF.

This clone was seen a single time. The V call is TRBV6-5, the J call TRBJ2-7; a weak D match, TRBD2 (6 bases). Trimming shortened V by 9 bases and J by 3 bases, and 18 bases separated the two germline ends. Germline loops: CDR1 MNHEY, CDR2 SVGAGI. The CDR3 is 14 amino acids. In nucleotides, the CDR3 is TGTGCCAGTGATCGGGGGACCTCTGTCTACGAGCAGTACTTC. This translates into CASDRGTSVYEQYF.

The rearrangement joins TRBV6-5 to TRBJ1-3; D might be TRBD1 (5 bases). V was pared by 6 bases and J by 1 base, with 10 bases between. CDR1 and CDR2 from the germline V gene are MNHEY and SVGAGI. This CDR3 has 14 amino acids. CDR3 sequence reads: CASRKQASGNTIYF. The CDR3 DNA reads TGTGCCAGCAGAAAACAGGCTTCTGGAAACACCATATATTTT.

CDR3 sequence: CASSQGLAGVPYEQYF. As DNA, the CDR3 is TGTGCCAGCAGCCAAGGACTAGCGGGAGTTCCCTACGAGCAGTACTTC. V usage is TRBV3-1 (or the pseudogene TRBV3-2) and J usage is TRBJ2-7; 12 positions match TRBD2. The CDR3 has 16 residues. With 1 base clipped from V and 2 bases from J, the junction kept 3 bases outside the gene matches. Germline V gene data show CDR1 as LGHDT and CDR2 as YNNKEL (reference sequence).

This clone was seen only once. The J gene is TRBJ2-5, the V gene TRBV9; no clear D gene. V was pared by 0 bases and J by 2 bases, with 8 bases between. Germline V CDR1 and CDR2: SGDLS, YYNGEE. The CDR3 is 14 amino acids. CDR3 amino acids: CASSVGQYQETQYF. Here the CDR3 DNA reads TGTGCCAGCAGCGTAGGCCAGTATCAAGAGACCCAGTACTTC.

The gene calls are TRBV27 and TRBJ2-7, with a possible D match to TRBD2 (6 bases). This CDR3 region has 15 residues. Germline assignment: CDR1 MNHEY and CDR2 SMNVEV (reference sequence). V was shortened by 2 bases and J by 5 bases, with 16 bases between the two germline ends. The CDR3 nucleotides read TGTGCCAGCAGTTTACTCGGTACGGGAGCTCACGAGCAGTACTTC. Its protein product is CASSLLGTGAHEQYF.

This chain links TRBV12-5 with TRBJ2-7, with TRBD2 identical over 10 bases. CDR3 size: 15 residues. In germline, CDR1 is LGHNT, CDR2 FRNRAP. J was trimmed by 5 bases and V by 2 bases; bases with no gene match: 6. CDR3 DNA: TGTGCTAGTGGTTTGTGGCTAGCGGGAGCTGACGAGCAGTACTTC. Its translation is CASGLWLAGADEQYF.